This T cell receptor (beta chain) stems from a study of a mutant IDH1 vaccine in newly diagnosed glioma. Study-level information: The treated population exhibited a male proportion of about 60%, a female proportion of 37.5%, and a mean age of about 40 years.

Comments on this clone: The target antigen is unknown.

The repertoire was sequenced with immunoSEQ multiplex PCR; TCRdb's copy has only in-frame clones and lacks some. The table includes around 57,000 clones, 89% detected once. Time point given: week 11, during vaccination. In the vaccine, a single dose held 300 ug of the mutant IDH1 20-mer peptide, along with topical imiquimod. The sample here was PBMCs, taken from a glioma patient whose treatment included an IDH1 peptide vaccine. The receptor's source is a middle-aged man with glioma.

For the CDR3, the DNA is TGTGCCAGCGGGGCCGGGAGCTCCTACAATGAGCAGTTCTTC. This sequence encodes CASGAGSSYNEQFF. The chain carries TRBV6-6 and TRBJ2-1, with D possibly being TRBD2 (6 bases). The CDR3 extends over 14 amino acids. Germline V lookup: CDR1 MNHNY, CDR2 SVGAGI (reference sequence). V lost 8 bases and J 0 bases, leaving 11 bases between the germline ends.